Following are 4 T cell receptor beta chains from one sample sequenced in a study of blood T cells in healthy people across ages. A second PCR of roughly 7 to 11 cycles used a sample-barcoded 5' primer and a J-beta primer mix. TCRdb analysed the 5' RACE reads with MiXCR anew, one entry per CDR3 protein. The sample lists around 1,700,000 distinct CDR3 sequences, approximately 30% occurring once. Sequenced material: blood. The origin of the receptors is a woman aged 25-40 years in good health.

This sequence joins TRBV11-2 and TRBJ2-1; TRBD2 agrees at 8 bases. V lost 1 base to trimming and J lost 10 bases; unmatched junction nucleotides: 9. Germline V gene lookup returns CDR1 SGHAT and CDR2 FQNNGV. CDR3 length: 15 residues. CDR3 DNA: TGTGCCAGCAGCTTAGTTCGGGGGGGGTACGGGGAGCAGTTCTTC. This gives the protein CASSLVRGGYGEQFF. Complete variable domain (other parts from reference TRBV11-2 and TRBJ2-1): EAGVAQSPRYKIIEKRQSVAFWCNPISGHATLYWYQQILGQGPKLLIQFQNNGVVDDSQLPKDRFSAERLKGVDSTLKIQPAKLEDSAVYLCASSLVRGGYGEQFFGPGTRLTVL.

Comments on this clonotype: At one boundary the junction diverges from the germline segment, which might be a read error. The gene calls are TRBV4-1 and TRBJ2-7, with D tentatively TRBD1 or TRBD2 (5 bases each). Germline V gene data show CDR1 as MGHRA and CDR2 as YSYEKL. This CDR3 is 15 amino acids long. The CDR3 DNA follows: TGCGCCGGCAGCCAAGATCCGGGGACCTCCTACGAGCAGTACTTC. It codes for CAGSQDPGTSYEQYF.

The J gene is TRBJ2-7, the V gene TRBV4-3; 8 nucleotides line up with TRBD1. The junction had 7 bases not matched to a gene; V was cut back by 3 bases and J by 3 bases. In germline, CDR1 is LGHNA, CDR2 YSLEER. This CDR3 is built from 15 residues. The CDR3, as DNA: TGCGCCAGCAGCCAGTCCCCGGGACAGGTCTACGAGCAGTACTTC. Protein product: CASSQSPGQVYEQYF.

This clonotype was detected a few times. The rearrangement links TRBV7-9 to TRBJ2-4, with D possibly matching TRBD1 (6 bases). CDR1 is SEHNR and CDR2 is FQNEAQ in the germline V gene (reference sequence). V lost 8 bases, J lost 3 bases, and 11 bases lay in between. This CDR3 has 13 amino acids. CDR3 DNA: TGTGCCAGCGAAAACAGGGACAAAAACATTCAGTACTTC. This codes for CASENRDKNIQYF.